In its sample, the clone carrying this TCR beta chain was seen a few times. The entry originates in a study of shared clonotypes between healthy human individuals. Generated by immunoSEQ multiplex PCR, the TCRdb table keeps only in-frame clones and is missing some. This sample has over a million clones, with approximately 68% found just once. The sequenced sample consisted of memory CD4+ T cells sorted from blood. Documented subset: CD45RA-negative fraction. This clonotype originated in a man aged 18 to 29 in good health.

As DNA, the CDR3 is TGTGCCAGCAGTTTCGTGGGCGCTAACTATGGCTACACCTTC. Protein sequence: CASSFVGANYGYTF. This rearrangement joins TRBV27 to TRBJ1-2; D unresolved. This CDR3 has 14 amino acids. From germline, CDR1 is MNHEY and CDR2 SMNVEV (reference sequence). Trimming took 3 bases from V and 0 from J, leaving 8 bases between them.